This T cell receptor (beta chain) was recovered during a study of blood T cells in healthy people across ages (dated by TCRdb to 2014 to 2015). Turning to the overall study: In model experiments, template switching captured about one uniquely barcoded TCR beta cDNA molecule for every two T cells. To track age-related changes in TCR beta repertoire diversity, the study relied on deep sequencing normalized with unique cDNA molecular identifiers. Donors were grouped into four age groups: young (average roughly 16 years), middle-aged (about 38), aged (around 62) and long-lived (just over 80). Donors of different ages were randomly distributed across sequencing lanes to avoid experimental bias. The study analyzed two additional independent replicas of 1 million unique cDNA reads from the same blood draw for two donors, one aged 18 to 29 and one aged 80 or older. The study at large found these results: Observed TCR beta diversity correlated strongly with the percentage of naive T cells measured by flow cytometry. The CMV infection status of donors was not known, potentially confounding age-related changes in expanded clonotypes. The long-lived group showed more naive CD4+ T cells, fewer expanded clones and increased TCR diversity than the aged group, suggesting age selection. Conclusive comparison of naive and antigen-experienced compartments was prevented by the profiling of bulk unsorted PBMCs. Estimates of total diversity based on one million sequenced T cells were considered lower bounds and underestimates. Observed TCR beta diversity per million T cells fell roughly linearly with age, and a significant reduction was already apparent by age about 43.

A note on this clonotype: Its antigen specificity is not known. The input lacks base qualities; no much larger clone sits a single base away.

Relative to germline, V is 4 bases shorter and J is 5 bases shorter, with 16 bases between their ends. The CDR3 runs 15 amino acids, cysteine and phenylalanine included. Here the CDR3 DNA is all that survives: 45 bases in frame from base 1. CDR1 and CDR2 were assigned from the germline V gene as KGHDR and SFDVKD. Library preparation was by 5' RACE. Sequencing was performed on an Illumina HiSeq 2500. The second PCR ran for about 6 to 12 cycles and used a J-beta primer mix along with a sample-barcoded 5' primer. A unique molecular identifier was introduced onto each TCR beta cDNA molecule by a template-switch 5' adaptor carrying 12 random nucleotides. At least 2.5 million CDR3-containing paired-end reads were obtained from each sample. The Mint cDNA synthesis kit, primed by a TRBC-specific oligonucleotide, was used to synthesize first-strand cDNA from all RNA. Following uracil-DNA glycosylase treatment, a first 18-cycle PCR with universal primers M1SS and BC2_uni_R was performed on all cDNA. In the paper's pipeline: For normalization, 1 million high-quality reads, each with a distinct molecular identifier, were randomly selected from each sample. Reads sharing molecular identifiers were discarded rather than binned into consensus sequences. CDR3 identification, clonotype clustering and error correction used MiTCR with a Q25 quality threshold and the strictest error-elimination algorithm. A nonparametric unseen species model with Euler transformation was used to estimate lower-bound total TCR beta diversity. TCRdb trimmed the raw reads at Q25, called clones with MiXCR and kept productive beta chains. Identical CDR3 protein sequences are pooled into one entry, listed with their most common genes and DNA. In this record, the V and J calls reflect TCRdb's handling and not the investigators' own analysis. In all, the sample holds approximately 800,000 distinct CDR3 sequences, and about half of those were seen once. Over 15% of the sample is taken by the ten largest.

Systemically healthy Caucasian individuals from Russia, around 38 in total and aged about 6 to 100 years, were included as donors. Each donor gave about 9.7 milliliters of peripheral blood, drawn into EDTA-treated Vacutainer tubes. Ficoll-Paque density-gradient centrifugation was used to isolate PBMCs, with at least 6.5 million obtained per sample. Trizol reagent was used to extract total RNA from PBMCs, with at least 5.5 micrograms per sample. Naive CD45RAhigh/CD27high T cell percentages were measured by flow cytometry on a PBMC aliquot from every donor. The chain is encoded by TRBV24-1 joined to TRBJ2-5; no D gene call is confident. The sequence was collected from an elderly man in good health. The sample comprised blood. The CDR3 has the sequence CATSDPAKLGETQYF. Here is the DNA: TGTGCCACCAGTGACCCGGCCAAGCTGGGGGAGACCCAGTACTTC.